This is a list of T cell receptor beta chains from one sample in a study of T cells in Graves' hyperthyroidism and ophthalmopathy. Each CDR3 protein is one row after TCRdb ran MiXCR on the multiplex PCR reads. This table holds approximately 400,000 distinct CDR3 sequences, more than 15% found once. Sequencing was carried out using blood. All receptors come from a woman aged 18 to 35 with Graves' hyperthyroidism. Each CDR3 is given without its conserved first and last residue. Fields, in order: CDR3 length, V gene, D gene, CDR3 protein. A D gene is named only where the DNA matches it firmly.

12,TRBV11-3,TRBD2,ASSLGGGADEQF
12,TRBV3-1,-,ASSQSGATDTQY
14,TRBV20-1,-,SATRYRHNLGYGYT
10,TRBV3-1,-,ASSYSDTEAF
10,TRBV9,-,ASGEETDTQY
13,TRBV20-1,-,SARDPRVSTYEQY
11,TRBV9,-,ASSGTGSYGYT
10,TRBV20-1,-,SARQEVETQY
11,TRBV6-1,TRBD1,ASSPGQPSEQY
14,TRBV11-2,-,ASSRPSRPGGEKLF
10,TRBV6-1,TRBD1,ASAGQGYSQH
14,TRBV18,-,ASSAQEGLGGTEAF
9,TRBV2,-,ASTWRQVAF
12,TRBV6-1,TRBD1,ASNNRGRNTEAF
12,TRBV27,-,ASRAPSLATEQF
13,TRBV7-2,TRBD1,ASSLKVQGVWGYT
11,TRBV20-1,TRBD1,STKGTGGETQY
13,TRBV6-2/TRBV6-3,-,ASSSVQFLSYEQY
15,TRBV15,TRBD2,ATSRDRGGRTYNEQF
15,TRBV27,TRBD1,ASSLSWGDRNSYEQY
14,TRBV12-3/TRBV12-4,TRBD1,ASRGTGAHSGNTIY
12,TRBV20-1,-,SASVRRRDSPLH
14,TRBV20-1,TRBD2,SANNRLAGGYNEQF
12,TRBV5-4,TRBD2,ASSLNGGEYEQY
10,TRBV15,-,ATSVGGETQY
13,TRBV20-1,TRBD1,SARDSGTVFYEQY